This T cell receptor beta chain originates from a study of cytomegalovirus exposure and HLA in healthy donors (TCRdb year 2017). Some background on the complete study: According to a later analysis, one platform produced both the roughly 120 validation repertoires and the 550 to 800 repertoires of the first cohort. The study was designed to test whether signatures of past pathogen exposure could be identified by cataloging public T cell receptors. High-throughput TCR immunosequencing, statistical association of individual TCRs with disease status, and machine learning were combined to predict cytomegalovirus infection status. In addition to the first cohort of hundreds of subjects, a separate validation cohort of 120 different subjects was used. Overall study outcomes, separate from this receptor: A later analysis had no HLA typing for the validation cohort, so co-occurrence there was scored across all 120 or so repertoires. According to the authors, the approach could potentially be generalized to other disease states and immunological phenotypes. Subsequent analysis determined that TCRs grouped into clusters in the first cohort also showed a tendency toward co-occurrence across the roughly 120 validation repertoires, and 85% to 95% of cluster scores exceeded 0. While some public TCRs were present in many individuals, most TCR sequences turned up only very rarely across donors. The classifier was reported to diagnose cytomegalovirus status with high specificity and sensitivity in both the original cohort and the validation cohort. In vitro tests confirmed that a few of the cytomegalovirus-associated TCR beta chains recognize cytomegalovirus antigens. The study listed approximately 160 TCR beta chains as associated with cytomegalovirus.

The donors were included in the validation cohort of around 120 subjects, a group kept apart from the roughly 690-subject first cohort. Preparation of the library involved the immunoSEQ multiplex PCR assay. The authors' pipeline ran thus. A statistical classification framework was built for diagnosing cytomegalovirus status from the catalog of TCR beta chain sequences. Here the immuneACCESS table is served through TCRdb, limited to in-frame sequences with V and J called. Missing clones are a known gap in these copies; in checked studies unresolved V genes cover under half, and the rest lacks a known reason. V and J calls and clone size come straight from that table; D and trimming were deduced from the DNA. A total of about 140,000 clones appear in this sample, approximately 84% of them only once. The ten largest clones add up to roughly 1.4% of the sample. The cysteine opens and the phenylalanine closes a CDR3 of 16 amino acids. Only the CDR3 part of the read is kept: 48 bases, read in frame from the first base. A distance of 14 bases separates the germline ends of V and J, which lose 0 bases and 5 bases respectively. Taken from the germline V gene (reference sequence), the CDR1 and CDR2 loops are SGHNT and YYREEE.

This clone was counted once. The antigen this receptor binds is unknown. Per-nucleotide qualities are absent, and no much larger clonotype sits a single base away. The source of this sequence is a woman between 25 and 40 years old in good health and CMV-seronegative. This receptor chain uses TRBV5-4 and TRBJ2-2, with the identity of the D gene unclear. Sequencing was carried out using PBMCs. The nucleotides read TGTGCCAGCAGCTTGGCAGAAACACGTGGTACCGGGGAGCTGTTTTTT. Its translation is CASSLAETRGTGELFF.